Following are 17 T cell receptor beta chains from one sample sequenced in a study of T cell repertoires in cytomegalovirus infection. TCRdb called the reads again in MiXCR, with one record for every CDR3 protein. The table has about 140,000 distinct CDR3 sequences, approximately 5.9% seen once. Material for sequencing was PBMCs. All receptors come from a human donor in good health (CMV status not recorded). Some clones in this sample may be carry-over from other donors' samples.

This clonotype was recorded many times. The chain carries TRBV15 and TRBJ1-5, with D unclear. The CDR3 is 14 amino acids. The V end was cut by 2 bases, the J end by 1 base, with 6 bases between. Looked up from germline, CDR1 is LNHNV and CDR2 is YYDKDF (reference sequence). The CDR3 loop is CATSRYGSNQPQHF. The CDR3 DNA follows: TGTGCCACCAGCAGATACGGGAGCAATCAGCCCCAGCATTTT.

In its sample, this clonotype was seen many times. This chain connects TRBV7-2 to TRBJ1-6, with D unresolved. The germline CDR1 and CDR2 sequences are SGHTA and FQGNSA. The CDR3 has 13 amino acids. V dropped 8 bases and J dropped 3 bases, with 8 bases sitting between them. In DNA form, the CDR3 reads TGTGCCAGCGGACGGGACTATAATTCACCCCTCCACTTT. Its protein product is CASGRDYNSPLHF.

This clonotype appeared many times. The CDR3 DNA reads TGTGCCAGCGAGTCTAGTGGAGAGACCCAGTACTTC. Protein product: CASESSGETQYF. The chain is built from TRBV6-2 or TRBV6-3 and TRBJ2-5; D call uncertain. V was cut by 8 bases and J by 4 bases, with 11 bases left in between. CDR1 and CDR2 (germline): MNHEY, SVGEGT. This CDR3 spans 12 amino acids.

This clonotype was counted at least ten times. CDR3 in amino acids: CATSRDALRGSPLHF. The CDR3 DNA sequence: TGTGCCACCAGCAGAGATGCCCTCCGCGGGTCACCCCTCCACTTT. V is TRBV15 and J is TRBJ1-6, with D unresolved. CDR3 length: 15 residues. Trimming pared 0 bases from V and 10 bases from J, leaving 13 bases between. The germline V gene encodes CDR1 LNHNV and CDR2 YYDKDF (reference sequence).

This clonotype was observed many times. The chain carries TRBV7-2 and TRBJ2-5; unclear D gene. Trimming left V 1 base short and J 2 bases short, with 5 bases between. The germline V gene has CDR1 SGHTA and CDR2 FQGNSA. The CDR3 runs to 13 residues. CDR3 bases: TGTGCCAGCAGCTTAGACAGACAAGAGACCCAGTACTTC. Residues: CASSLDRQETQYF.

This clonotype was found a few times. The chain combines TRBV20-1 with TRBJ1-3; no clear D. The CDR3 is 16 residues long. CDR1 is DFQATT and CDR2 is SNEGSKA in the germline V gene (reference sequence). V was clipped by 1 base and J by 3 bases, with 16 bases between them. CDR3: CSARGRSSVNGNTIYF. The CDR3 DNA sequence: TGCAGTGCTAGAGGGCGGTCTTCAGTTAATGGAAACACCATATATTTT.

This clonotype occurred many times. The CDR3 nucleotides are TGTGCCAGCAGCGCCGGGACTAGAAAGGGAGAGCAGTACTTC. Translating gives CASSAGTRKGEQYF. This chain uses TRBV12-3 or TRBV12-4 with TRBJ2-7; 8 nucleotides agree with TRBD2. This CDR3 comprises 14 residues. Losses at the gene ends were 6 bases for V and 7 bases for J; bases not matched to a gene: 11.

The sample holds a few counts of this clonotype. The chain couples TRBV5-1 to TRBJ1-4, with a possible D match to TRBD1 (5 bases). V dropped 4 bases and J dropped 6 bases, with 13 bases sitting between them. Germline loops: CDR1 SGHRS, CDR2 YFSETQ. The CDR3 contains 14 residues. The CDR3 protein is CASSTGRSDEKLFF. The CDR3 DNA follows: TGCGCCAGCAGCACGGGGCGTTCGGATGAAAAACTGTTTTTT.

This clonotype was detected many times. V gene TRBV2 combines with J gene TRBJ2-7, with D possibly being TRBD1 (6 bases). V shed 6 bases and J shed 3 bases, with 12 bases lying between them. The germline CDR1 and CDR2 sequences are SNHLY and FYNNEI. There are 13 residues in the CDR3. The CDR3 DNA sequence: TGTGCCAGCAGAAAAGGACAGATCTACGAGCAGTACTTC. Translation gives CASRKGQIYEQYF.

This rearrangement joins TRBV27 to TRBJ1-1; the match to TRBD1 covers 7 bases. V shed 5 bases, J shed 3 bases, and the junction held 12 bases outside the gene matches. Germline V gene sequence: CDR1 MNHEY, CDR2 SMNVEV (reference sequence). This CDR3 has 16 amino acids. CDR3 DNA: TGTGCCAGCAGTACGACAGGGAGGAAGTCGGACACTGAAGCTTTCTTT. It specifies CASSTTGRKSDTEAFF.

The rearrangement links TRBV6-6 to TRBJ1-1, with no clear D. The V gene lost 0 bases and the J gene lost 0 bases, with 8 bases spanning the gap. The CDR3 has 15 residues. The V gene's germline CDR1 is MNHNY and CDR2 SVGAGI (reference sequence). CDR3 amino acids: CASSYSGIMNTEAFF. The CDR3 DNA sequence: TGTGCCAGCAGTTACTCAGGCATTATGAACACTGAAGCTTTCTTT.

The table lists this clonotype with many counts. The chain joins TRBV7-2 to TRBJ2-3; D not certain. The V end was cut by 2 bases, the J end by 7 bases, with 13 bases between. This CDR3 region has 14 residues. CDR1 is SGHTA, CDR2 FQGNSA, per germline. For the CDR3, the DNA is TGTGCCAGCAGCTTACGCGAAGGGCCGAATACGCAGTATTTT. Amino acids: CASSLREGPNTQYF.

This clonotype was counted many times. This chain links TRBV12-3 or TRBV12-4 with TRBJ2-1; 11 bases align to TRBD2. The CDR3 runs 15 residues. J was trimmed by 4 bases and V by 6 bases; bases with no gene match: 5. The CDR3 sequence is CASRNSGGAYNEQFF. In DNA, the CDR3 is TGTGCCAGCAGAAATAGCGGGGGGGCATACAATGAGCAGTTCTTC.

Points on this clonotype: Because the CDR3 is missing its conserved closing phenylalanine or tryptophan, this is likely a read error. The DNA for the CDR3 is TGTGCCAGCAGCTCCGGGGGGTTGGAGACCCAGTACTCC. Translating gives CASSSGGLETQYS. The chain recombines TRBV7-4 with TRBJ2-5, with 7 nucleotides matching TRBD2. The germline V gene has CDR1 SGHVT and CDR2 SQSDAQ. The CDR3 covers 13 residues. V lost 4 bases, J lost 5 bases, and 4 bases stayed unmatched.

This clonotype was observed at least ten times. The CDR3 bases are TGTGCCAGCAGCTTTGCCGGGAGCGGGACCCAGTACTTC. Translated, it gives CASSFAGSGTQYF. The chain is built from TRBV7-2 and TRBJ2-5; a weak D match, TRBD2 (6 bases). Trimming stripped 3 bases from V and 7 bases from J, with 12 bases between. Germline V lookup: CDR1 SGHTA, CDR2 FQGNSA. This CDR3 comprises 13 residues.

The CDR3 reads CASSESTSGRTDTQYF. CDR3 sequence (DNA): TGTGCCAGCAGTGAATCAACTAGCGGACGCACAGATACGCAGTATTTT. The chain is built from TRBV6-1 and TRBJ2-3; 8 bases are a match to TRBD2. CDR3 length: 16 amino acids. CDR1 is MNHNS, CDR2 SASEGT, per germline. With 2 bases clipped from V and 1 base from J, the junction kept 5 bases outside the gene matches.

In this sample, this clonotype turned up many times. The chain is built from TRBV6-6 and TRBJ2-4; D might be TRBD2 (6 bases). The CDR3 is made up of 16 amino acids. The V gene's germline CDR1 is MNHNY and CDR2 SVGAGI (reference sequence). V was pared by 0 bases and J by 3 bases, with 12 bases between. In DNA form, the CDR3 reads TGTGCCAGCAGTTACTCTTCGCAGCGGGTCAAAAACATTCAGTACTTC. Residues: CASSYSSQRVKNIQYF.